This TCR beta chain derives from a study of Graves' ophthalmopathy and Graves' hyperthyroidism. In its sample, this clonotype was seen many times. V was trimmed by 1 base and J by 10 bases, leaving 10 bases between them. The CDR3 loop spans 13 amino acids. TCR beta CDR3 regions were amplified from RNA transcripts. RT-PCR in the first round used HTBI primers; a second-round multiplex PCR followed. One entry per CDR3 protein, called by TCRdb with MiXCR from the multiplex PCR reads. Among about 500,000 distinct CDR3 sequences listed, 14% were seen once. The chain links TRBV12-3 or TRBV12-4 to TRBJ2-2; no clear D gene. Input material: blood. The source of this sequence is a woman in her twenties or thirties with Graves' ophthalmopathy. CDR3 nucleotide sequence: TGTGCCAGCAGTTTAGGGACCCAGGCGGAGCTGTTTTTT. Amino acid sequence: CASSLGTQAELFF.